Listed below are T cell receptor beta chains from one sample, sequenced in a study of PD-L1 blockade in urothelial cancer. This table comes from immunoSEQ multiplex PCR, and its TCRdb copy is limited to in-frame clones, with some not included. The sample shows just over 35,000 clones, roughly 84% of them seen only once. The sample in question was PBMCs, obtained around atezolizumab (anti-PD-L1) treatment. Source of these receptors: a man in his forties or fifties with urothelial cancer. Both conserved end residues are part of each CDR3. A D gene is named only where the DNA matches it firmly. Clone size, where shown, is once, few, many, or a class for clones that have expanded.

CDR3 DNA | CDR3 protein | V gene | clone size | J gene | D gene | CDR3 length
TGTGCCAGCAGTGACAGGGGGCGCGAAATTTTT | CASSDRGREIF | TRBV6-1 | once | TRBJ1-4 | TRBD1 | 11
TGTGCCACTACGGCAGGGGGCGTCGACGAGCAGTACTTC | CATTAGGVDEQYF | TRBV28 | . | TRBJ2-7 | TRBD1 | 13
TGTGCCAGCAGTTTAGACAGTGGAAACACCATATATTTT | CASSLDSGNTIYF | TRBV27 | . | TRBJ1-3 | . | 13
TGCGCCAGCAGCCAAGACGGGGGTAGCCTTAATGAGCAGTTCTTC | CASSQDGGSLNEQFF | TRBV4-1 | few | TRBJ2-1 | . | 15
TGTGCCAGCAGTTTATCGGGGACAGGAGCCTATGGCTACACCTTC | CASSLSGTGAYGYTF | TRBV25-1 | . | TRBJ1-2 | TRBD1 | 15
TGTGCCTGGAGAGGGACAGGGGGCATTTCTTTATTC | CAWRGTGGISLF | TRBV30 | . | TRBJ1-2 | TRBD1 | 12
TGTGCCAGCAGCCGACCGACAGGGGGCGGAGAGACCCAGTACTTC | CASSRPTGGGETQYF | TRBV2 | once | TRBJ2-5 | TRBD1 | 15
TGTGCCAGCAGCTCGCGGGAGGGGGAGCTGTTTTTT | CASSSREGELFF | TRBV13 | . | TRBJ2-2 | TRBD2 | 12
TGTGCCTGGAGCGCGACAGGGCGTAGCGGGGCCAACGTCCTGACTTTC | CAWSATGRSGANVLTF | TRBV30 | . | TRBJ2-6 | TRBD1 | 16
TGTGCCAGCAGCTTGGGTCTAGCGGGAGGTACCTACGAGCAGTACTTC | CASSLGLAGGTYEQYF | TRBV5-4 | . | TRBJ2-7 | TRBD2 | 16
TGTGCCAGCAGCTCCCCCACGGGGATCACAGATACGCAGTATTTT | CASSSPTGITDTQYF | TRBV7-9 | . | TRBJ2-3 | . | 15
TGTGCCAGCAGCGGGACAGCCGGAAACACCATATATTTT | CASSGTAGNTIYF | TRBV6-6 | . | TRBJ1-3 | TRBD1 | 13
TGTGCCAGCAGCGTAGCTAGCGGGAGAAGCACCGGGGAGCTGTTTTTT | CASSVASGRSTGELFF | TRBV9 | . | TRBJ2-2 | TRBD2 | 16
TGTGCCAGCTCACCAGGGTCGGCGGGGACTAATGAAAAACTGTTTTTT | CASSPGSAGTNEKLFF | TRBV18 | . | TRBJ1-4 | . | 16
TGTGCCAGCAGTTTGGGGCAGGGCCGAGATACGCAGTATTTT | CASSLGQGRDTQYF | TRBV27 | . | TRBJ2-3 | . | 14
TGTGCCAGTAGTATCAGGGGGCGGAAAGTGAACACTGAAGCTTTCTTT | CASSIRGRKVNTEAFF | TRBV19 | . | TRBJ1-1 | TRBD1 | 16
TGTGCCAGCAGTTTAGACAGGGCGTACAATGAGCAGTTCTTC | CASSLDRAYNEQFF | TRBV27 | . | TRBJ2-1 | TRBD1 | 14
TGCGCCAGCAGCCAAGCCGTCGCAGGACTCAGAAACACTGAAGCTTTCTTT | CASSQAVAGLRNTEAFF | TRBV4-1 | . | TRBJ1-1 | . | 17
TGTGCCAGCAGCCCTCGGTCCCTCGGGGGTGAGCAGTTCTTC | CASSPRSLGGEQFF | TRBV11-3 | . | TRBJ2-1 | . | 14
TGTGCCAGCAGTAACGCCGCAGGGGGCGGCGAGCAGTACTTC | CASSNAAGGGEQYF | TRBV5-4 | . | TRBJ2-7 | TRBD1 | 14
TGTGCTAGCAGCTTAGAAGGGGGCCTAGAGACCCAGTACTTC | CASSLEGGLETQYF | TRBV7-7 | . | TRBJ2-5 | TRBD1 | 14
TGTGCCACCAGCAGAGATATAGGGGACAGGGGGCTTGAAAAACTGTTTTTT | CATSRDIGDRGLEKLFF | TRBV15 | . | TRBJ1-4 | TRBD1 | 17
TGTGCCAGCAGCCAAAGGACATGGAACTATGGCTACACCTTC | CASSQRTWNYGYTF | TRBV14 | once | TRBJ1-2 | . | 14